These T cell receptor beta chains were read from a single sample in a study of blood T cell repertoires in COVID-19. TCRdb's table, derived via immunoSEQ multiplex PCR, lists solely in-frame clones and lacks some. The sample includes around 250,000 clones, more than 85% of them seen just once. Sample: PBMCs or T cells enriched from blood (not recorded which). The receptors here all came from a woman in her twenties or thirties who had recovered from COVID-19. CDR3s include the opening cysteine and the closing phenylalanine or tryptophan. A D gene is named only where the DNA matches it firmly. Rows give clone size only sometimes, using once, few, many, or a class for an expanded clone.

j_call v_call clone_size d_call cdr3_aa cdr3_nt
TRBJ1-5 TRBV9 - - CASSPSPTVNQPQHF TGTGCCAGCAGCCCCTCCCCTACAGTCAATCAGCCCCAGCATTTT
TRBJ1-4 TRBV27 - TRBD1 CASSSRTGWNRNEKLFF TGTGCCAGCAGTTCTAGGACAGGTTGGAACCGAAATGAAAAACTGTTTTTT
TRBJ2-7 TRBV4-1 - TRBD2 CASSLSPGLAGGEQYF TGCGCCAGCAGCCTCTCCCCGGGACTAGCGGGAGGCGAGCAGTACTTC
TRBJ2-7 TRBV30 once TRBD1 CAWSPGTATYEQYF TGTGCCTGGAGCCCCGGGACAGCCACCTACGAGCAGTACTTC
TRBJ2-7 TRBV6-5 - TRBD1 CASSTGTGREQYF TGTGCCAGCAGCACAGGGACAGGGCGGGAGCAGTACTTC
TRBJ1-1 TRBV28 - - CASSLQALNTEAFF TGTGCCAGCAGTTTACAGGCCTTGAACACTGAAGCTTTCTTT
TRBJ1-6 TRBV19 once - CASSPDPPGLNNSPLHF TGTGCCAGTAGTCCAGATCCCCCCGGACTAAATAATTCACCCCTCCACTTT
TRBJ2-7 TRBV6-6 - TRBD2 CASSYGGRINEQYF TGTGCCAGCAGTTACGGCGGGAGGATTAATGAGCAGTACTTC
TRBJ2-7 TRBV14 few - CASSHSSLFYEQYF TGTGCCAGCAGCCATTCTAGCCTGTTCTACGAGCAGTACTTC
TRBJ2-7 TRBV12-3/TRBV12-4 few - CASRGPILDEQYF TGTGCCAGTAGGGGTCCAATCCTTGACGAGCAGTACTTC
TRBJ2-1 TRBV28 once TRBD2 CASRPDGRQLAGLKQFF TGTGCCAGCAGACCGGACGGCCGCCAACTAGCGGGATTAAAGCAGTTCTTC
TRBJ2-5 TRBV13 - - CASSPQGSGRETQYF TGTGCCAGCAGCCCGCAAGGGAGCGGAAGAGAGACCCAGTACTTC
TRBJ2-1 TRBV5-1 - TRBD2 CASSSRREGKYNEQFF TGCGCCAGCAGTTCCCGACGGGAGGGGAAATACAATGAGCAGTTCTTC
TRBJ2-2 TRBV5-4 - TRBD1 CASSSDAGTGGNTGELFF TGTGCCAGCAGCTCGGACGCCGGGACAGGGGGGAACACCGGGGAGCTGTTTTTT
TRBJ1-1 TRBV10-3 - TRBD1 CAISESRGQDEAFF TGTGCCATCAGTGAGTCTAGGGGGCAAGATGAAGCTTTCTTT
TRBJ1-5 TRBV6-2/TRBV6-3 - TRBD1 CASSQGVLGNQPQHF TGTGCCAGCAGCCAGGGGGTCTTGGGGAATCAGCCCCAGCATTTT
TRBJ2-1 TRBV18 - TRBD2 CASSPPSSGTSGNEQFF TGTGCCAGCTCACCACCGTCATCCGGGACTAGCGGAAATGAGCAGTTCTTC
TRBJ1-6 TRBV27 - - CASSLTPWDNRGDSPLHF TGTGCCAGCAGTTTGACCCCCTGGGATAATAGGGGCGATTCACCCCTCCACTTT
TRBJ2-7 TRBV7-2 - - CASSLLLYEQYF TGTGCCAGCAGCTTGCTACTCTACGAGCAGTACTTC
TRBJ2-4 TRBV23-1 - - CASSQYLELAKNIQYF TGCGCCAGCAGTCAATACCTAGAGCTAGCCAAAAACATTCAGTACTTC
TRBJ1-1 TRBV5-6 - - CASSLAVYTEAFF TGTGCCAGCAGCTTGGCGGTGTACACTGAAGCTTTCTTT
TRBJ1-2 TRBV30 - - CAWSGGTKFPYGYTF TGTGCCTGGAGTGGGGGGACAAAATTTCCCTATGGCTACACCTTC
TRBJ2-1 TRBV7-3 - TRBD2 CASSLTGTGGIYNEQFF TGTGCCAGCAGCTTAACAGGGACGGGAGGAATCTACAATGAGCAGTTCTTC
TRBJ2-1 TRBV4-3 once - CASSQESNYNEQFF TGCGCCAGCAGCCAAGAGTCCAATTACAATGAGCAGTTCTTC
TRBJ2-3 TRBV20-1 - - CSAGDVDTQYF TGCAGTGCTGGAGACGTGGATACGCAGTATTTT
TRBJ2-1 TRBV7-3 - TRBD2 CASSLLAVAYNEQFF TGTGCCAGCAGCCTACTAGCGGTAGCCTACAATGAGCAGTTCTTC
TRBJ2-7 TRBV7-9 - TRBD2 CASSYLAVSYEQYF TGTGCCAGCAGCTACCTAGCGGTCTCCTACGAGCAGTACTTC
TRBJ2-1 TRBV6-2/TRBV6-3 - TRBD2 CASSYSRTSGPAYNEQFF TGTGCCAGCAGTTACTCACGGACTAGCGGGCCTGCCTACAATGAGCAGTTCTTC
TRBJ1-5 TRBV19 once - CASSRQRNQPQHF TGTGCCAGTAGTCGACAGAGAAATCAGCCCCAGCATTTT
TRBJ1-2 TRBV11-2 - - CASSYGGNYGYTF TGTGCCAGCAGCTATGGGGGCAACTATGGCTACACCTTC
TRBJ2-1 TRBV6-2/TRBV6-3 - - CASSLASYNEQFF TGTGCCAGCAGTTTAGCATCCTACAATGAGCAGTTCTTC
TRBJ1-6 TRBV9 - TRBD1 CASSAYWDSALSPLHF TGTGCCAGCAGCGCCTACTGGGACAGTGCCCTTTCACCCCTCCACTTT
TRBJ2-3 TRBV4-2 once TRBD1 CASSPLVDRGTDTQYF TGTGCCAGCAGCCCCTTGGTTGACAGGGGCACAGATACGCAGTATTTT
TRBJ2-1 TRBV7-9 - TRBD1 CASSLGSRDRNNEQFF TGTGCCAGCAGCTTAGGAAGTAGGGACAGGAACAATGAGCAGTTCTTC
TRBJ2-3 TRBV6-5 - TRBD2 CASGTSGGTDTQYF TGTGCCAGCGGGACTAGCGGGGGCACAGATACGCAGTATTTT
TRBJ2-2 TRBV19 - TRBD2 CATRLAASTGELFF TGTGCCACCCGACTAGCGGCGTCCACCGGGGAGCTGTTTTTT
TRBJ1-2 TRBV4-1 - - CASSLRTETNYGYTF TGCGCCAGCAGCCTAAGGACAGAAACCAACTATGGCTACACCTTC
TRBJ1-2 TRBV4-1 few - CASSPIGSRGLYGYTF TGCGCCAGCAGCCCCATCGGGTCCAGAGGACTATATGGCTACACCTTC
TRBJ2-2 TRBV7-6 - - CASSSPQGGRPGELFF TGTGCCAGCAGCTCCCCTCAAGGAGGTAGACCCGGGGAGCTGTTTTTT
TRBJ1-1 TRBV3-1/TRBV3-2 - - CASSPRGNTEAFF TGTGCCAGCAGCCCCAGGGGGAACACTGAAGCTTTCTTT
TRBJ2-7 TRBV28 few TRBD2 CASSYIPPYSGTSRGSYEQYF TGTGCCAGCAGCTATATTCCACCTTATAGCGGGACCTCCCGGGGATCCTACGAGCAGTACTTC